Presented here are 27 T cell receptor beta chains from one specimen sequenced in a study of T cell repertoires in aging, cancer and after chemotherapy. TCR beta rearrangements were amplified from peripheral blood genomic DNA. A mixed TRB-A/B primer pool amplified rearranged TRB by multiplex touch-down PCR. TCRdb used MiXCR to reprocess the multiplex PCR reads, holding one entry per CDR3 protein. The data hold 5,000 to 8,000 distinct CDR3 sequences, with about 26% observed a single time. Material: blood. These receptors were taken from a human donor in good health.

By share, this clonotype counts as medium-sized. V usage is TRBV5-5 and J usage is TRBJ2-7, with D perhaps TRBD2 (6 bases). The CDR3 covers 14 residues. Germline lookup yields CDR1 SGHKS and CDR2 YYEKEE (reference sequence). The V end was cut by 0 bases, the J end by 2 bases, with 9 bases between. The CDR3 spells CASSLGLGTYEQYV. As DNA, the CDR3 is TGTGCCAGCAGCTTGGGACTAGGCACCTACGAGCAGTACGTC.

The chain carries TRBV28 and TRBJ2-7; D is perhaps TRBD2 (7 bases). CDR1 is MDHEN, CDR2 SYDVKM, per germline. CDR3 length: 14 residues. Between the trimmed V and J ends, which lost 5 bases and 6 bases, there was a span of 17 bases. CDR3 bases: TGTGCCAGCAGTACACGGGGGGCTAGCTCCGAGCAGTACTTC. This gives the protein CASSTRGASSEQYF.

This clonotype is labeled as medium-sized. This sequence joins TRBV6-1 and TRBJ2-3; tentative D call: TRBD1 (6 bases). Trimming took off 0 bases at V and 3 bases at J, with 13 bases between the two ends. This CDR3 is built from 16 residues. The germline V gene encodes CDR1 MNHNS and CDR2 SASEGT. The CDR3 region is CASSEALGQGTDTQYF. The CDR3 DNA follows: TGTGCCAGCAGTGAAGCGCTAGGGCAGGGGACAGATACGCAGTATTTT.

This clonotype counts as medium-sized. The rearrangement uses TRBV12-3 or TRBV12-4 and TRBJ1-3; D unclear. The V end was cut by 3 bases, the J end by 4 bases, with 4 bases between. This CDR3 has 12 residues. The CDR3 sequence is CASSFVGNTIYF. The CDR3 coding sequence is TGTGCCAGCAGTTTCGTCGGAAACACCATATATTTT.

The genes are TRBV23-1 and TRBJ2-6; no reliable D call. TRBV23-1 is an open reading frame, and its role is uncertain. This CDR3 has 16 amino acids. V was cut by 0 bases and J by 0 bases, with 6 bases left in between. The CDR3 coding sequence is TGCGCCAGCAGTCAATCTCGGCCCTCTGGGGCCAACGTCCTGACTTTC. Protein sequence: CASSQSRPSGANVLTF.

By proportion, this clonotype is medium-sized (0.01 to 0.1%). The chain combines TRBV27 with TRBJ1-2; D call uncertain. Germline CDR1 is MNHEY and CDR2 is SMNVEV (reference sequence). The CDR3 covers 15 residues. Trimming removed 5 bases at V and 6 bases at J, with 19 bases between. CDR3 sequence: CASSLTGGPLHGYTF. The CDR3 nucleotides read TGTGCCAGCAGTCTTACCGGTGGCCCTCTTCATGGCTACACCTTC.

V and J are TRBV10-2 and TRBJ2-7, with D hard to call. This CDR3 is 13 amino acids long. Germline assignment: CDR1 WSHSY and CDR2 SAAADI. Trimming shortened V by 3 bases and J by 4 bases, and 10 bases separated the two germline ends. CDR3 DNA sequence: TGCGCCAGCAGTGATAGGAAGTCGTACGAGCAGTACTTC. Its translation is CASSDRKSYEQYF.

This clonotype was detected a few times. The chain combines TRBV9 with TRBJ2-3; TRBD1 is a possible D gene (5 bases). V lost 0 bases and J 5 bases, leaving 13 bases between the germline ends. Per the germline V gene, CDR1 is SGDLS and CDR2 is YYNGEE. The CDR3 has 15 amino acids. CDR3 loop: CASSVAPGPGDTQYF. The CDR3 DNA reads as TGTGCCAGCAGCGTAGCCCCAGGGCCAGGAGATACGCAGTATTTT.

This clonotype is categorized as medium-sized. The CDR3 coding sequence is TGCAGTGCTAGAGATCGGGGGCTGAATGAGCAGTTCTTC. It encodes CSARDRGLNEQFF. The rearrangement joins TRBV20-1 to TRBJ2-1, with D possibly being TRBD1 or TRBD2 (6 bases each). V lost 0 bases and J lost 7, with 10 bases in between. CDR3 length: 13 residues. The germline CDR1 and CDR2 sequences are DFQATT and SNEGSKA (reference sequence).

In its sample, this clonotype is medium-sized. DNA of the CDR3: TGTGCCAGCAGTACAGGGTCCACTGAAGCTTTCTTT. This translates into CASSTGSTEAFF. The genes are TRBV13 and TRBJ1-1, with D possibly matching TRBD1 (6 bases). V dropped 6 bases and J dropped 4 bases, with 9 bases sitting between them. The CDR3 runs 12 residues. Germline CDR1 PRHDT, CDR2 FYEKMQ (reference sequence).

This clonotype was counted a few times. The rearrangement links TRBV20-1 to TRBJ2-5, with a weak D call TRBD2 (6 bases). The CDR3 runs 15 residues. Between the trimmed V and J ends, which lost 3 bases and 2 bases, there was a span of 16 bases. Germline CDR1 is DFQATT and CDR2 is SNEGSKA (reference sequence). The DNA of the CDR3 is TGCAGTGCTAGTCCTGCGGCGGGGCTACAAGAGACCCAGTACTTC. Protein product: CSASPAAGLQETQYF.

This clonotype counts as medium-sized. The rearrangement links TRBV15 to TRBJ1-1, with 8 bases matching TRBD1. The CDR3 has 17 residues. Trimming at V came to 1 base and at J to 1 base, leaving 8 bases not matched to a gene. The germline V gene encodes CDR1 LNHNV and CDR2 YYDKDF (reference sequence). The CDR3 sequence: CATSRGVGQGANTEAFF. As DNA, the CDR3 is TGTGCCACCAGCAGAGGCGTAGGGCAGGGGGCGAACACTGAAGCTTTCTTT.

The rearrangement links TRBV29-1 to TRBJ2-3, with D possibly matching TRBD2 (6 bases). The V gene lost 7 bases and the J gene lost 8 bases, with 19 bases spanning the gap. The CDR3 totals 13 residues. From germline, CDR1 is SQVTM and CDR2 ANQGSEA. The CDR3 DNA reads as TGCAGCGCCCGGGACTCTCCGGTCGGTACGCAGTATTTT. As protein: CSARDSPVGTQYF.

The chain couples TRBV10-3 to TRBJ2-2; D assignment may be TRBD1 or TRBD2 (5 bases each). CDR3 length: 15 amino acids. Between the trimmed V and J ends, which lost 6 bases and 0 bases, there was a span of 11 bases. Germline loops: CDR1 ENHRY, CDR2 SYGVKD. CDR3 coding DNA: TGTGCCATCAGCGGGACGGCTTCGAACACCGGGGAGCTGTTTTTT. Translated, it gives CAISGTASNTGELFF.

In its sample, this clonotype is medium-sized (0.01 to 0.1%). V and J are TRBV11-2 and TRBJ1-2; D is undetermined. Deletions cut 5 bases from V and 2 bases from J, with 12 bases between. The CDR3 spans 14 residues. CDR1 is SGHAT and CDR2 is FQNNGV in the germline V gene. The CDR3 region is CASSLTAPNYGYTF. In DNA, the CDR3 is TGTGCCAGCAGCCTTACCGCCCCGAACTATGGCTACACCTTC.

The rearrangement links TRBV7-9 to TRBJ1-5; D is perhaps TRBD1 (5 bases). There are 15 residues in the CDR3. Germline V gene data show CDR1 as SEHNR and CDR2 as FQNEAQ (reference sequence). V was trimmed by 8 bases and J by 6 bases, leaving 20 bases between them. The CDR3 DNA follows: TGTGCCAGCCAGTCCCCGACGGAGAGGGGTCAGCCCCAGCATTTT. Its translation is CASQSPTERGQPQHF.

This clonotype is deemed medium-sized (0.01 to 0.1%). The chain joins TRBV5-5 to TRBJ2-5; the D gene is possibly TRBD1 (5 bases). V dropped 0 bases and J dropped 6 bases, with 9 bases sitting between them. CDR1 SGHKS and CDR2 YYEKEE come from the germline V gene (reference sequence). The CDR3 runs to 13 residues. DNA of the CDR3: TGTGCCAGCAGCTTGGGTGACAGCCAGACCCAGTACTTC. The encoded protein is CASSLGDSQTQYF. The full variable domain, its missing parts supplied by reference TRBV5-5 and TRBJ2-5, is DAGVTQSPTHLIKTRGQQVTLRCSPISGHKSVSWYQQVLGQGPQFIFQYYEKEERGRGNFPDRFSARQFPNYSSELNVNALLLGDSALYLCASSLGDSQTQYFGPGTRLLVL.

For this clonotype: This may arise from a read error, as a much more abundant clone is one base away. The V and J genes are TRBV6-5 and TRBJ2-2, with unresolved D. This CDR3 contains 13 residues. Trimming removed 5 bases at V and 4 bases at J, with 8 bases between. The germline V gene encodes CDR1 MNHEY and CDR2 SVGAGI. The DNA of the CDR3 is TGTGCCAGCAGTCACACCCGCACCGGGGAGCTGTTTTTT. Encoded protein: CASSHTRTGELFF.

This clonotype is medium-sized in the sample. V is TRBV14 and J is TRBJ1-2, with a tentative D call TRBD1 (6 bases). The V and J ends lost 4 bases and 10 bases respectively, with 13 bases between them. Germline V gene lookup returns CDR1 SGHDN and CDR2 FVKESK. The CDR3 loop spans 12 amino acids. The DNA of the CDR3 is TGTGCCAGCAGCCTTACAGGGAGGCTCTACACCTTC. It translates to CASSLTGRLYTF.

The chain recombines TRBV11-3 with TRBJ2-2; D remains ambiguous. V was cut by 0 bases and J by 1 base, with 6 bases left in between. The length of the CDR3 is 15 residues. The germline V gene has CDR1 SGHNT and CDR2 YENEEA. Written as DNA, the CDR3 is TGTGCCAGCAGCTTAGATGGCCAGAACACCGGGGAGCTGTTTTTT. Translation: CASSLDGQNTGELFF.

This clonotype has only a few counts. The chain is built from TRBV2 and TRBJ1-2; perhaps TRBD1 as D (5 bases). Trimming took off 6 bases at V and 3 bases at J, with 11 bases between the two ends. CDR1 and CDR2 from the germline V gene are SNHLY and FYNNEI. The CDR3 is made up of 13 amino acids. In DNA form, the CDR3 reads TGTGCCAGCAGGGCCGGGACCGACTATGGCTACACCTTC. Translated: CASRAGTDYGYTF.

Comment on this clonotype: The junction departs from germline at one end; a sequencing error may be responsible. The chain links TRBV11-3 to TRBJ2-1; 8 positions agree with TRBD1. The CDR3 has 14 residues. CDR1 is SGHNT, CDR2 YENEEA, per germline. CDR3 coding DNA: TGTGCCAGCAGCTTGACAGGGGAGGACAATAAGCAGTTCTTC. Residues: CASSLTGEDNKQFF.

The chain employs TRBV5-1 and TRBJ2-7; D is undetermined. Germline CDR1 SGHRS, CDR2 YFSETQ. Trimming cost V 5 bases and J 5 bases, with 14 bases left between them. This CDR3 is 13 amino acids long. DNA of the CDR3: TGCGCCAGCAGAGAGGTGGGCCGACACGAGCAGTACTTC. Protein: CASREVGRHEQYF. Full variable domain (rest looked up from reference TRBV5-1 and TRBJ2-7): KAGVTQTPRYLIKTRGQQVTLSCSPISGHRSVSWYQQTPGQGLQFLFEYFSETQRNKGNFPGRFSGRQFSNSRSEMNVSTLELGDSALYLCASREVGRHEQYFGPGTRLTVT.

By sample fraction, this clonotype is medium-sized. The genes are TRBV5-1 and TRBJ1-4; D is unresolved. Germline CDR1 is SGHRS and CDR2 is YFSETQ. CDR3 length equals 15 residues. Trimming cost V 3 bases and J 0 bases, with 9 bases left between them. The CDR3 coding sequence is TGCGCCAGCAGCTCATCGGTTGCAACTAATGAAAAACTGTTTTTT. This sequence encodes CASSSSVATNEKLFF.

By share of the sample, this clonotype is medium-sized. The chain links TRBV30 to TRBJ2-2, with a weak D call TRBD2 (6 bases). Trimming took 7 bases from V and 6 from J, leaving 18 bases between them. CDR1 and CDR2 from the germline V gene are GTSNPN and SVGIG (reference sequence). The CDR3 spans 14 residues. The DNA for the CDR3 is TGTGCCTCCGACAAGAGACTAGAATCCGGGGAGCTGTTTTTT. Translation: CASDKRLESGELFF. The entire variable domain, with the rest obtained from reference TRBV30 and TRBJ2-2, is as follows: SQTIHQWPATLVQPVGSPLSLECTVEGTSNPNLYWYRQAAGRGLQLLFYSVGIGQISSEVPQNLSASRPQDRQFILSSKKLLLSDSGFYLCASDKRLESGELFFGEGSRLTVL.

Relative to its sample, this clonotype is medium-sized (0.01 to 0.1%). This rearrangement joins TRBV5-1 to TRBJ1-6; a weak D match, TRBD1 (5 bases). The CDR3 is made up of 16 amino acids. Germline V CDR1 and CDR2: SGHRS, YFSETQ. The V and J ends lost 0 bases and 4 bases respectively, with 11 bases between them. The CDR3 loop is CASSLASGAYNSPLHF. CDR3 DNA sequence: TGCGCCAGCAGCTTGGCTTCCGGGGCATATAATTCACCCCTCCACTTT.

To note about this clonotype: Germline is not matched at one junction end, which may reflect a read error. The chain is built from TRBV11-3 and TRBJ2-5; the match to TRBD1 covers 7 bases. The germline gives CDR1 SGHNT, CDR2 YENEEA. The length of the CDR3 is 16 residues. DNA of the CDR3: TGTGCCAGCAGCTCCCCAACAGGGGATCACCAAGAGACCCAGAACTTC. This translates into CASSSPTGDHQETQNF.